This T cell receptor (beta chain) was found in a study of quantifying T cell responses using KT2 cells. Overall study context: RNA was reverse transcribed with TCR alpha and beta constant-region primers. The second PCR was a qPCR stopped at a predetermined fluorescence threshold.

Study results and caveats: Very high KT2 spike-in numbers caused saturation in KT2 sequence detection.

Comments on this clonotype: Its target is not known.

Per the germline V gene, CDR1 is MNHEY and CDR2 is SVGAGI. The V gene lost 6 bases and the J gene lost 6 bases, with 14 bases spanning the gap. This CDR3 has 13 residues. KT2, a clone with a known TCR, was spiked into unfractionated PBMC. KT2 cells were mixed with fixed PBMC numbers at varying ratios. The cDNA 3' end received a ligated oligonucleotide with a UMI. First-round PCR used roughly 4 cycles and beta primers RC1.1 and RC1.2 covering TRBC1 and TRBC2. MiXCR, run by TCRdb on the UMI-ligation and nested PCR reads, gives a single entry per CDR3 protein. The top ten hold roughly a tenth of the sample, which has about 50,000 distinct CDR3 sequences, 9.5% to 13% seen once.

This TCR derives from a human donor. The chain has TRBV6-5 and TRBJ1-2, with TRBD1 as a possible D gene (5 bases). Sequencing was performed on PBMCs spiked with cells of the T cell clone KT2. CDR3 residues: CASSRPGTHGYTF. CDR3 coding DNA: TGTGCCAGCAGCCGACCCGGGACCCATGGCTACACCTTC.